This TCR beta chain appears in the sequencing data of a study of blood T cells in healthy people across ages (dated by TCRdb to 2015 to 2017). A note on the overall study: Template switching captured roughly one uniquely barcoded TCR beta cDNA molecule per two T cells in model experiments. To track age-related changes in TCR beta repertoire diversity, the study relied on deep sequencing normalized with unique cDNA molecular identifiers. The donors were divided into four age groups: young (average approximately 17 years), middle-aged (roughly 42), aged (62) and long-lived (82). The study analyzed two additional independent replicas of 1 million unique cDNA reads from the same blood draw for two donors, one aged 18 to 29 and one aged 80 or older.

The library was generated by 5' RACE. Sequencing took place on an Illumina HiSeq 2500. A second PCR of about 6 to 12 cycles was performed with a sample-barcoded 5' primer and a J-beta primer mix. A unique molecular identifier was introduced onto each TCR beta cDNA molecule by a template-switch 5' adaptor carrying 12 random nucleotides. Each sample yielded at least 3 million CDR3-containing paired-end reads. All of the RNA was converted into first-strand cDNA using the Mint cDNA synthesis kit, with a TRBC-specific oligonucleotide serving as the primer. Following uracil-DNA glycosylase treatment, a first 18-cycle PCR with universal primers M1SS and BC2_uni_R was performed on all cDNA. In the authors' own workflow: Each sample was normalized by randomly selecting 1 million high-quality reads, each carrying a distinct molecular identifier. Reads sharing molecular identifiers were discarded rather than binned into consensus sequences. MiTCR, with a Q25 quality threshold and the strictest error-elimination algorithm, was used for CDR3 identification, clonotype clustering and error correction. Lower-bound total TCR beta diversity was estimated with a nonparametric unseen species model using Euler transformation. TCRdb redid the processing of the public reads, applying fastp at Q25 and MiXCR, and retained in-frame beta chains. For every CDR3 protein sequence, its rows merge into one entry that carries the most common genes and DNA. What appears here as the V and J calls and clone size reflects TCRdb's work, not the paper's. The sample has fewer than 600,000 distinct CDR3 sequences on record, 27% of them singletons. The ten largest clonotypes hold under 4.5% of the sample.

The 39 donors, aged about 6 to 95 years, were systemically healthy Caucasian individuals from Russia. Approximately 10 milliliters of peripheral blood were collected from each donor into EDTA-treated Vacutainer tubes. Ficoll-Paque density-gradient centrifugation was used to isolate PBMCs, with at least 6.5 million per sample. Total RNA was extracted from PBMCs with Trizol reagent, with at least 6 micrograms obtained per sample. The percentages of naive CD45RAhigh/CD27high T cells were determined by flow cytometry on a PBMC aliquot from every donor. What the work shows at the level of the full study, not this receptor alone: As age increased, observed TCR beta diversity per million T cells dropped in a roughly linear way, and a significant reduction was already evident by age 40. The long-lived group showed more naive CD4+ T cells, fewer expanded clones and increased TCR diversity than the aged group, suggesting age selection. Estimates of total diversity based on one million sequenced T cells were considered lower bounds and underestimates. Because donor CMV infection status was unknown, age-related changes in expanded clonotypes were potentially confounded. Bulk unsorted PBMC profiling prevented conclusive comparison of naive and antigen-experienced compartments. Observed TCR beta diversity correlated strongly with the percentage of naive T cells measured by flow cytometry.

Concerning this clonotype itself: It lacks a known antigen. No much larger clone exists at a distance of one base, and base qualities are not known.

Based on the germline V gene, the CDR1 and CDR2 sequences are SGHTA and FQGNSA. From cysteine to phenylalanine, the CDR3 is 16 amino acids long. Solely the CDR3 DNA is kept, with 48 bases framed from the first base. Relative to germline, V is 5 bases shorter and J is 2 bases shorter, with 18 bases between their ends. This sample was shared with a second study, whose subject was T cells of mothers and their children. As that second study puts it: The donors were nine systemically healthy Caucasian individuals, made up of three mothers and their six children. cDNA synthesis consumed the entire amount of extracted RNA, loaded at about 1.5 ug RNA in each 15 ul reaction. Sample barcodes and 2-4 random nucleotides were added via the M1S primer in the second PCR. Over 9.5 million TCR beta CDR3 reads were obtained for each mother, and millions of reads were obtained for each child. Thymic selection similarly shapes TCR recombination output in related and unrelated pairs, with minor effect from inherited differences. Related mother-child pairs always showed normalized repertoire overlap that was slightly higher than in unrelated mother-child pairs, though the difference was never significant. No persistent microchimeric T cell clones were detected, at a sensitivity of 80 to 100 clones per million clonotypes. The study used deep NGS to compare TCR beta repertoires of mothers and children, seeking features distinguishing related mother-child pairs from unrelated individuals. Mothers averaged roughly 36 +/- 4 years of age and children averaged around 10 +/- 4 years. After adapters were ligated using NEBNext reagents, the libraries underwent 100+100 nt paired-end sequencing on an Illumina HiSeq 2000. Mother and child libraries were prepared a month apart and sequenced in separate runs to prevent cross-contamination. For each donor, somewhere between about 500,000 and 2,000,000 distinct TCR beta clonotypes were identified. Naive TCR beta clonotypes were estimated from low-frequency clonotypes matched to each donor's FACS-determined naive share, without sorting.

The specimen sequenced was blood. This receptor was obtained from a boy between 2 and 10 years old in good health. This chain is built from TRBV7-2 and TRBJ1-1, with no confidently assigned D gene. The nucleotides read TGTGCCAGCAGCCCAGGCCCTTCGGGGTACAACACTGAAGCTTTCTTT. Translated, this is CASSPGPSGYNTEAFF.